This entry is about one T cell receptor beta chain. The age range of participants was about 18 to 89 years, with residence in roughly 25 US areas. These data belong to a study of blood T cell repertoires in COVID-19. Study as a whole: Researchers got acute and convalescent COVID-19 samples from the United States, Italy and Spain.

The table came from immunoSEQ multiplex PCR; TCRdb's copy has only in-frame clones and leaves some out. The table has around 300,000 clones, under 90% seen once. The CDR3 is made up of 11 amino acids. Germline CDR1 and CDR2: MNHEY and SVGAGI. The V gene lost 6 bases and the J gene lost 4 bases, with 6 bases spanning the gap. The sequenced material came from PBMCs or T cells enriched from blood (not recorded which). The TCR sequence derives from an older woman who had recovered from COVID-19. This rearrangement joins TRBV6-5 to TRBJ1-2; D remains unclear. The CDR3, as DNA: TGTGCCAGCAGCCCAGGCTATGGCTACACCTTC. The encoded protein is CASSPGYGYTF.